This T cell receptor beta chain was found in a study of neurological immune-mediated disorders. This clonotype was counted many times. The germline V gene has CDR1 SQVTM and CDR2 ANQGSEA. V was cut by 6 bases and J by 4 bases, with 22 bases left in between. The CDR3 has 15 residues. Via MiXCR, TCRdb re-called the 5' RACE reads, giving one row per CDR3 protein. The sample contains about 87,000 distinct CDR3 sequences, 3% to 4.5% of which appear only once. The source of this sequence is a woman between 50 and 59 years old with multiple sclerosis. What was sequenced was PBMCs. V gene TRBV29-1 combines with J gene TRBJ2-7; D uncertain. The CDR3 loop reads CSVATWSGSRYEQYF. The DNA for the CDR3 is TGCAGCGTCGCCACCTGGTCTGGGTCTAGGTACGAGCAGTACTTC.